This is a list of T cell receptor beta chains from one sample in a study of T cell changes during pregnancy in multiple sclerosis. Method: immunoSEQ multiplex PCR; TCRdb's copy keeps in-frame clones and lacks some. The sample lists tens of thousands of clones; around nine tenths were seen once. The sequences come from CD8+ T cells from peripheral blood mononuclear cells, collected in the first trimester of pregnancy. The receptors were gathered from a female donor with multiple sclerosis, enrolled in a pregnancy study. Both conserved end residues are part of each CDR3. A D gene is named only where the DNA matches it firmly. Only some rows state a clone size, as once, few, many or a class for expanded clones.

CDR3 protein,CDR3 DNA,V gene,J gene,D gene,clone size
CAISDWRSTDTQYF,TGTGCCATCAGTGATTGGCGGAGCACAGATACGCAGTATTTT,TRBV10-3,TRBJ2-3,NA,NA
CASSSRQDYEQYF,TGTGCCAGTAGTTCCCGACAGGACTACGAGCAGTACTTC,TRBV19,TRBJ2-7,NA,NA
CSVETGWYEQYF,TGCAGCGTTGAAACGGGTTGGTACGAGCAGTACTTC,TRBV29-1,TRBJ2-7,NA,NA
CASSIAGTGDYEQYF,TGTGCCAGCAGCATAGCCGGGACAGGGGACTACGAGCAGTACTTC,TRBV9,TRBJ2-7,TRBD1,NA
CASSELAGAGDEQFF,TGTGCCAGCAGTGAACTAGCGGGAGCGGGTGATGAGCAGTTCTTC,TRBV6-4,TRBJ2-1,TRBD2,NA
CASSGRLGSEQFF,TGTGCCAGCAGCGGAAGACTAGGGAGTGAGCAGTTCTTC,TRBV7-3,TRBJ2-1,NA,few
CASSFLQHTDTQYF,TGTGCCAGCAGTTTCCTACAGCACACAGATACGCAGTATTTT,TRBV6-5,TRBJ2-3,NA,NA
CASGAGTSGGQEQFF,TGTGCCAGCGGAGCCGGGACTAGCGGGGGCCAGGAGCAGTTCTTC,TRBV7-9,TRBJ2-1,TRBD2,NA
CASSLPGTNEKLFF,TGTGCCAGTAGTCTTCCGGGGACAAATGAAAAACTGTTTTTT,TRBV19,TRBJ1-4,NA,NA
CAWSDSGNTEAFF,TGTGCCTGGAGTGATAGCGGGAACACTGAAGCTTTCTTT,TRBV30,TRBJ1-1,NA,NA
CASSPSDRDIPYEQYF,TGTGCCAGCAGCCCCTCGGACCGGGACATCCCCTACGAGCAGTACTTC,TRBV11-1,TRBJ2-7,NA,NA
CAIGTSGRTSTDTQYF,TGTGCCATCGGGACTAGCGGGAGGACTAGCACAGATACGCAGTATTTT,TRBV10-3,TRBJ2-3,TRBD2,NA
CASGTANQPQHF,TGTGCCAGCGGCACAGCCAATCAGCCCCAGCATTTT,TRBV2,TRBJ1-5,NA,NA
CASSLDPGQIYEQYF,TGTGCCAGCAGCTTAGATCCGGGACAGATCTACGAGCAGTACTTC,TRBV7-6,TRBJ2-7,TRBD1,NA
CASSLSSGGQPQHF,TGTGCCAGCAGTTTATCCAGTGGAGGGCAGCCCCAGCATTTT,TRBV27,TRBJ1-5,NA,NA